This TCR beta chain was identified during a study of patients and donors after allogeneic stem cell transplantation. TCRdb fed the RT-PCR reads into MiXCR, producing one record per CDR3 protein. The sample shows more than 850,000 distinct CDR3 sequences, around 17% of them seen only once. Germline V gives CDR1 MNHEY, CDR2 SMNVEV (reference sequence). The CDR3 loop spans 15 amino acids. The germline V and J ends were trimmed by 2 bases and 2 bases, with 11 bases remaining between them. This clonotype came up a few times. The chain links TRBV27 to TRBJ2-3, with TRBD1 as a possible D gene (6 bases). The sample was blood, either unsorted or a sorted T cell fraction (not recorded which). This TCR was recovered from a human donor who was either an allogeneic HSCT recipient or a stem cell or donor lymphocyte infusion donor (not recorded which). It is not recorded whose cells these are; they may come from a transplant donor. CDR3 region: CASSLVGTPTDTQYF. The CDR3 region has the DNA TGTGCCAGCAGTTTAGTCGGGACACCCACAGATACGCAGTATTTT.